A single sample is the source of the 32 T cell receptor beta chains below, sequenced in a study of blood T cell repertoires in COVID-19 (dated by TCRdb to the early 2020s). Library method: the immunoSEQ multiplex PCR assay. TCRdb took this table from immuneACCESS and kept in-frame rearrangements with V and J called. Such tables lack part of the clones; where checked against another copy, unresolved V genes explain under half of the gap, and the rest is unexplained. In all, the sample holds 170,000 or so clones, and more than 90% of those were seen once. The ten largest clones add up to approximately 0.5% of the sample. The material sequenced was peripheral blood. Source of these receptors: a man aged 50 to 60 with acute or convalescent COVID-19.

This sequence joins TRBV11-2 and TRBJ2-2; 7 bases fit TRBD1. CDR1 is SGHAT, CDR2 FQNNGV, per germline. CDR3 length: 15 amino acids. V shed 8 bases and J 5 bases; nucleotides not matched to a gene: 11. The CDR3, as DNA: TGTGCCAGCGGCTACCCGGGACAGCGGACCGGGGAGCTGTTTTTT. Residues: CASGYPGQRTGELFF.

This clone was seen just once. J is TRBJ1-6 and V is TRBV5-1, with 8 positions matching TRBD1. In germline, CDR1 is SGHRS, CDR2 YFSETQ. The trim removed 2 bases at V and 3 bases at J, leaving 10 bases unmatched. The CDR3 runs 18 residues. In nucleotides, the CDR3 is TGCGCCAGCAGCTTACGGCCTCTCGGACAGGGCTATAATTCACCCCTCCACTTT. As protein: CASSLRPLGQGYNSPLHF.

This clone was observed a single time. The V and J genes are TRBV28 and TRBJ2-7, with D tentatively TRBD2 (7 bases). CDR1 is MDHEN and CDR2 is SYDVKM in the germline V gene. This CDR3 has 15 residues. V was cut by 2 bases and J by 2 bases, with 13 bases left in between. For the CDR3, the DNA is TGTGCCAGCAGTTTAGGGGGGGCTAAACCCTACGAGCAGTACTTC. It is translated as CASSLGGAKPYEQYF. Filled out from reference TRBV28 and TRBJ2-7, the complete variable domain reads DVKVTQSSRYLVKRTGEKVFLECVQDMDHENMFWYRQDPGLGLRLIYFSYDVKMKEKGDIPEGYSVSREKKERFSLILESASTNQTSMYLCASSLGGAKPYEQYFGPGTRLTVT.

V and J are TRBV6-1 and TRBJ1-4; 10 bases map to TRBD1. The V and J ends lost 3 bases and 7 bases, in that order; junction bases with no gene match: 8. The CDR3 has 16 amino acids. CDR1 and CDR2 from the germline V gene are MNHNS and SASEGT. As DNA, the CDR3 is TGTGCCAGCAGTGAGTCCCCGGGACAGGGGCGTGAAAAACTGTTTTTT. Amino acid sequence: CASSESPGQGREKLFF.

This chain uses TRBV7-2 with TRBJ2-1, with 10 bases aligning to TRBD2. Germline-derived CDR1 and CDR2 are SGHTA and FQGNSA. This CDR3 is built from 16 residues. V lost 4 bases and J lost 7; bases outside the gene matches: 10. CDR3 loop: CASSSQGTSAWNEQFF. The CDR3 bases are TGTGCCAGCAGCTCACAAGGGACTAGCGCGTGGAATGAGCAGTTCTTC.

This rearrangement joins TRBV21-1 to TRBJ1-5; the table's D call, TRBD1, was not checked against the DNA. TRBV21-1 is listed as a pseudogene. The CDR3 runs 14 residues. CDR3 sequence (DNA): TGTGCCAGCCTCGGACAGCATAGCAATCAGCCCCAGCATTTT. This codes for CASLGQHSNQPQHF.

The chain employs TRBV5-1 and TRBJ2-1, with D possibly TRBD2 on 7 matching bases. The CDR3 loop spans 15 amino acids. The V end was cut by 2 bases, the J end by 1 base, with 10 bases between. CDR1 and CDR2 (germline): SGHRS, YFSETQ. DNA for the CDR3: TGCGCCAGCAGCTTAGCGGGACAATCCTACAATGAGCAGTTCTTC. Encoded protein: CASSLAGQSYNEQFF. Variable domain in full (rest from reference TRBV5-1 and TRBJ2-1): KAGVTQTPRYLIKTRGQQVTLSCSPISGHRSVSWYQQTPGQGLQFLFEYFSETQRNKGNFPGRFSGRQFSNSRSEMNVSTLELGDSALYLCASSLAGQSYNEQFFGPGTRLTVL.

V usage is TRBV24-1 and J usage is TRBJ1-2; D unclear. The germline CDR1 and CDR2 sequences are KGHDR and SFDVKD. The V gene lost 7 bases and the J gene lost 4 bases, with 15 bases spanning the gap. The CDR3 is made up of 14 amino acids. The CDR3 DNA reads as TGTGCCACCAGCCCAGCCGGAGGCGGCTATGGCTACACCTTC. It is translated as CATSPAGGGYGYTF.

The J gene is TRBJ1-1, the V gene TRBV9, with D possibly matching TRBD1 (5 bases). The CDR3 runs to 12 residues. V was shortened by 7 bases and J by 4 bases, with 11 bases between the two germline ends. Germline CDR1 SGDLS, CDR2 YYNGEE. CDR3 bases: TGTGCCAGCCGAGCGGGGACCACTGAAGCTTTCTTT. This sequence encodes CASRAGTTEAFF.

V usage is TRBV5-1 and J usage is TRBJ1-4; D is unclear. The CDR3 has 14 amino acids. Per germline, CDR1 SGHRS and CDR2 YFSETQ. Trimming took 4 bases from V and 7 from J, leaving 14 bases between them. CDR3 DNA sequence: TGCGCCAGCAGCGCCGCTATCCAAAGTGAAAAACTGTTTTTT. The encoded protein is CASSAAIQSEKLFF. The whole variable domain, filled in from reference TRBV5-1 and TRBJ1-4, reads KAGVTQTPRYLIKTRGQQVTLSCSPISGHRSVSWYQQTPGQGLQFLFEYFSETQRNKGNFPGRFSGRQFSNSRSEMNVSTLELGDSALYLCASSAAIQSEKLFFGSGTQLSVL.

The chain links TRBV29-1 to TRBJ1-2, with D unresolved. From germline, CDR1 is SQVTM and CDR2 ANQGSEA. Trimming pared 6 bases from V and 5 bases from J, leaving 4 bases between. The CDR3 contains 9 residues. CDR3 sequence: CSVAYGYTF. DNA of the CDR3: TGCAGCGTAGCTTATGGCTACACCTTC.

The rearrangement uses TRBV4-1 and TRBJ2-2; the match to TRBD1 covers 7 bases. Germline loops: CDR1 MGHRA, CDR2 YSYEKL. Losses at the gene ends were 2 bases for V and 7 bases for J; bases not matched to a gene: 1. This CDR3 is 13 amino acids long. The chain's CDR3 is CASSQSGGGELFF. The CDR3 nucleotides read TGCGCCAGCAGCCAATCAGGGGGCGGGGAGCTGTTTTTT.

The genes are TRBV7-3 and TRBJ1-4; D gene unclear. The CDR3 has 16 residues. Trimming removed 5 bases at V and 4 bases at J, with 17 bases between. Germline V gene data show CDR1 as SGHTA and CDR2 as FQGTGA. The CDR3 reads CASSPLVSGDNEKLFF. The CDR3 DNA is TGTGCCAGCAGCCCGTTAGTCTCTGGAGATAATGAAAAACTGTTTTTT.

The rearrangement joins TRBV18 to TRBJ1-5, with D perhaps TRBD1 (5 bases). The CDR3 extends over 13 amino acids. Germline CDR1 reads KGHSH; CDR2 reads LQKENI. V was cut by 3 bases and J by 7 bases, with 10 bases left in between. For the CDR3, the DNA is TGTGCCAGCTCACCTGACAGAGGCCAGCCCCAGCATTTT. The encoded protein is CASSPDRGQPQHF.

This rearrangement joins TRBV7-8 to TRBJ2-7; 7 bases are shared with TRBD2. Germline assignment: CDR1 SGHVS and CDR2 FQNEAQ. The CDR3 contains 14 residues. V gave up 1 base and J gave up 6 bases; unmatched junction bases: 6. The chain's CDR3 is CASSLVPQRGEQYF. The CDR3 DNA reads TGTGCCAGCAGCTTAGTTCCCCAGCGGGGCGAGCAGTACTTC.

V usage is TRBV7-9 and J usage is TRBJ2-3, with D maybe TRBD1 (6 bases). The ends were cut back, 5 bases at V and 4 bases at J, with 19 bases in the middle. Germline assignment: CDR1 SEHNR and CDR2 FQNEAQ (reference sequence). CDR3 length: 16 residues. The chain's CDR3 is CASSPVLGARADTQYF. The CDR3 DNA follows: TGTGCCAGCAGCCCCGTTCTGGGGGCACGGGCAGATACGCAGTATTTT.

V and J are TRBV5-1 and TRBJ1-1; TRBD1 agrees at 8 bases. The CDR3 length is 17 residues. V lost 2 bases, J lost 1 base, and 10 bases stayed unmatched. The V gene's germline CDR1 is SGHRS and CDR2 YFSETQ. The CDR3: CASSFPGGESPNTEAFF. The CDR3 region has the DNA TGCGCCAGCAGCTTCCCAGGGGGCGAAAGCCCGAACACTGAAGCTTTCTTT. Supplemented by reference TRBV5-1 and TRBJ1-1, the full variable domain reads KAGVTQTPRYLIKTRGQQVTLSCSPISGHRSVSWYQQTPGQGLQFLFEYFSETQRNKGNFPGRFSGRQFSNSRSEMNVSTLELGDSALYLCASSFPGGESPNTEAFFGQGTRLTVV.

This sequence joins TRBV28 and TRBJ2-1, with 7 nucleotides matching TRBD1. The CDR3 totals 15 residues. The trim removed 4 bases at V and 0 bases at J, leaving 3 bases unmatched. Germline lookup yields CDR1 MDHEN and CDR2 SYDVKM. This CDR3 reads CASSSGGPSYNEQFF. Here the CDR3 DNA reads TGTGCCAGCAGTTCAGGGGGTCCCTCCTACAATGAGCAGTTCTTC.

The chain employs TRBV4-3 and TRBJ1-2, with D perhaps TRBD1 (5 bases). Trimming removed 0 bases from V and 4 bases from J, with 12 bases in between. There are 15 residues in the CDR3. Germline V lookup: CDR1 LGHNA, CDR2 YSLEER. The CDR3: CASSQEPLGAYGYTF. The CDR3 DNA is TGCGCCAGCAGCCAAGAACCTCTAGGGGCCTATGGCTACACCTTC.

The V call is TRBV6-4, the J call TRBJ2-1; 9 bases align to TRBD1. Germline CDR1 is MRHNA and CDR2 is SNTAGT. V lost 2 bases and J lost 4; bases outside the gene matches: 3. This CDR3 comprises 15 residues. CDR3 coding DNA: TGTGCCAGCAGTGACGACAGGGGGACTTACAATGAGCAGTTCTTC. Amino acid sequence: CASSDDRGTYNEQFF.

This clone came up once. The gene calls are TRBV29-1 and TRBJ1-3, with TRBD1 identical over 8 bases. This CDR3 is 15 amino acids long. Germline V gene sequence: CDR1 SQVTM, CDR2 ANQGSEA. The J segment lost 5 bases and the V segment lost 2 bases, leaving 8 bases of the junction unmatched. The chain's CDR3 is CSVEIDRGSRNTIYF. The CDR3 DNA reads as TGCAGCGTTGAAATCGACAGGGGATCTCGAAACACCATATATTTT.

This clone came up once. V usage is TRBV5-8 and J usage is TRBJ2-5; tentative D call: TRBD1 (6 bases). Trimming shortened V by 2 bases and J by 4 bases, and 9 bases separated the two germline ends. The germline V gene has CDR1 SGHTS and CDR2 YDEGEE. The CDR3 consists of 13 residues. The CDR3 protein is CASSFDRSETQYF. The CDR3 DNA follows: TGTGCCAGCAGCTTCGACAGGTCAGAGACCCAGTACTTC.

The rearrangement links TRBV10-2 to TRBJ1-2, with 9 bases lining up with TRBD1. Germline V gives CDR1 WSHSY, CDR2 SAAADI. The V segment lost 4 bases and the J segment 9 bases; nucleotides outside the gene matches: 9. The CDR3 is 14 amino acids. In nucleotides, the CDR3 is TGCGCCAGCAGTGGGCCGGGGACAGGGACCAGCTACACCTTC. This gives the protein CASSGPGTGTSYTF.

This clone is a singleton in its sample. CDR3 nucleotides: TGTGCCAGCAGCTACCCGGACTTGAGCACAGATACGCAGTATTTT. Translation gives CASSYPDLSTDTQYF. V gene TRBV5-4 combines with J gene TRBJ2-3; D is possibly TRBD2 (5 bases). Germline CDR1 and CDR2: SGHNT and YYREEE (reference sequence). Between the trimmed V and J ends, which lost 3 bases and 0 bases, there was a span of 11 bases. The CDR3 contains 15 residues.

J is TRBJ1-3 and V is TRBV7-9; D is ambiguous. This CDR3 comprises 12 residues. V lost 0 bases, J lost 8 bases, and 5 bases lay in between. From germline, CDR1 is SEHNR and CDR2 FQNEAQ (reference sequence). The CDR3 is CASSLAGDTIYF. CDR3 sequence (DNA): TGTGCCAGCAGCTTAGCGGGAGACACCATATATTTT.

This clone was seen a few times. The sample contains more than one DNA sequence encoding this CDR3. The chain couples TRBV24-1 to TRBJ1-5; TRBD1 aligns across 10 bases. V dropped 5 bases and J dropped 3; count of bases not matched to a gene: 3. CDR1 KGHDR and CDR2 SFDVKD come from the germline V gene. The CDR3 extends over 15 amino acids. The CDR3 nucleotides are TGTGCCACCAGTGTGGGACAGGGGATCAATCAGCCCCAGCATTTT. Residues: CATSVGQGINQPQHF.

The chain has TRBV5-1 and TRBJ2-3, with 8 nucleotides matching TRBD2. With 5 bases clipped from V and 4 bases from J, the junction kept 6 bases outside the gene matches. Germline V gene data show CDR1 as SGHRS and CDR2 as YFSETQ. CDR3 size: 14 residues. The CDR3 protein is CASRDPGGADTQYF. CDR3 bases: TGCGCCAGCAGGGACCCGGGGGGGGCAGATACGCAGTATTTT.

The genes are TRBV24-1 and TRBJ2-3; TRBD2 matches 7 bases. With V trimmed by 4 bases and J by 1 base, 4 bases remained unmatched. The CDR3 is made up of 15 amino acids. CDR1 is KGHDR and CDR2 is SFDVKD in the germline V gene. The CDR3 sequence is CATSEAGARTDTQYF. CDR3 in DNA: TGTGCCACCAGTGAGGCGGGAGCACGCACAGATACGCAGTATTTT.

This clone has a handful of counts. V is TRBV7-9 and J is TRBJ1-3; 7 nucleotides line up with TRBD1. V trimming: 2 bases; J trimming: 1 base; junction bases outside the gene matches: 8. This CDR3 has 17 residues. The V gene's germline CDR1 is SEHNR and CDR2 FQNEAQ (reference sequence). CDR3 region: CASSLFPGQFSGNTIYF. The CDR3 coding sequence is TGTGCCAGCAGCTTATTCCCGGGACAGTTTTCTGGAAACACCATATATTTT.

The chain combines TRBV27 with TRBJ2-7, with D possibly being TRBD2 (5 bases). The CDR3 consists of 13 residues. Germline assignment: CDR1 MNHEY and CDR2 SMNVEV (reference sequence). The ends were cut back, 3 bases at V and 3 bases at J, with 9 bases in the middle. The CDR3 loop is CASSLAGLYEQYF. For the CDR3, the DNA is TGTGCCAGCAGTTTGGCCGGACTCTACGAGCAGTACTTC.

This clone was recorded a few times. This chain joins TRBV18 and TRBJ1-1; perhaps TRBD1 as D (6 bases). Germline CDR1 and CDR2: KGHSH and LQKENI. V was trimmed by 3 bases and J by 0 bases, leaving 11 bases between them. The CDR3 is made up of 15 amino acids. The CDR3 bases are TGTGCCAGCTCACCCTGGCAGGGGCTGAACACTGAAGCTTTCTTT. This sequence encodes CASSPWQGLNTEAFF. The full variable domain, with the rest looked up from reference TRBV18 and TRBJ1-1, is NAGVMQNPRHLVRRRGQEARLRCSPMKGHSHVYWYRQLPEEGLKFMVYLQKENIIDESGMPKERFSAEFPKEGPSILRIQQVVRGDSAAYFCASSPWQGLNTEAFFGQGTRLTVV.

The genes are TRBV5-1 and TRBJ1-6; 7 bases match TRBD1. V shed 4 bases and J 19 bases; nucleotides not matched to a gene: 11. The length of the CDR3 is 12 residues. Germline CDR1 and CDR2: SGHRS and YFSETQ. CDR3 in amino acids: CASSADYRGWHF. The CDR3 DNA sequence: TGCGCCAGCAGCGCTGATTACAGGGGTTGGCACTTT. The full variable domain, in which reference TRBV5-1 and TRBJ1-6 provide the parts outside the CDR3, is KAGVTQTPRYLIKTRGQQVTLSCSPISGHRSVSWYQQTPGQGLQFLFEYFSETQRNKGNFPGRFSGRQFSNSRSEMNVSTLELGDSALYLCASSADYRGWHFGNGTRLTVT.